The TCR beta chain under discussion was sequenced for a study of identical twins (dated by TCRdb to the mid-2010s). About the investigation overall: To test whether fetal clonotypes persist, the study used deep sequencing on TCR alpha and beta repertoires from monozygotic twins, unrelated adults of various ages, and cord blood. Replicate twin experiments were performed at different times using different library preparation protocols to rule out contamination. The research as a whole found: In monozygotic twins, recombination models systematically underestimated out-of-frame TCR alpha sharing, but the models matched the sharing seen between unrelated individuals. Abundant cord blood beta clonotypes had fewer insertions, young adult naive repertoires showed a similar but weaker trend, and memory repertoires showed no such trend. Zero-insertion analyses could be partly confounded by invariant T cells such as MAIT and iNKT, although diverse VJ usage argued against such confounding for most clonotypes. Compared with coincidental sharing between unrelated individuals, out-of-frame TCR alpha sequences shared between twins showed an excess of sequences with low generation probability. Because the same donors could not be followed over many years, conclusions were based on cross-sectional statistical analysis. In beta out-of-frame sequences, excess twin sharing was weaker, because having fewer shared sequences lowered the signal-to-noise ratio.

Only healthy Caucasian donors were included. The twin cohort consisted of three pairs of female monozygotic twins, all aged roughly 18 to 30 years. The RNA used for TCR libraries was isolated from peripheral blood mononuclear cells. On this clonotype: Its antigen target is currently unknown. Since the CDR3 does not end with the conserved phenylalanine or tryptophan, this likely comes from a read error.

A total of 14 residues make up the CDR3, ends included. The retained sequence is limited to the CDR3, 42 bases, with the frame set at the first base. Between the V and J ends, shortened by 5 bases and 7 bases respectively, the junction contains 17 bases. The germline V gene specifies MNHNS as CDR1 and SASEGT as CDR2. Library preparation used 5' RACE. The reads were generated on an Illumina HiSeq 2000. A universal primer binding site was introduced by template switching, and a unique molecular identifier was present in the final cDNA, enabling accurate counting of TCR cDNA molecules. First-strand cDNA for TCR alpha and beta chains was synthesized from specific primers in the conserved constant-segment region. To control for contamination, every cDNA library carried two barcodes: a SMART-Mk sample barcode plus Illumina barcodes. TruSeq adapter sequences and Illumina sample barcodes were added in two successive PCR steps. The TCR alpha and beta cDNA libraries were sequenced on the Illumina HiSeq platform using custom primers. On the authors' methods: Raw reads were processed with MiGEC to extract unique molecular identifiers, and MiXCR was used to determine CDR3 positions. For each individual, recombination models were inferred using an EM algorithm with the repgenHMM and IGoR tools. The analysis of shared clonotypes was done with the tcR package in R, with sharing normalized by the product of cloneset sizes. To study raw recombination free of thymic and clonal selection effects, out-of-frame nonproductive sequences were analyzed. Clones were called with MiXCR by TCRdb after fastp trimmed the public reads at Q25, and only in-frame beta chains were retained. Rows with a matching CDR3 protein are joined into one entry that keeps the most common DNA and genes. It is TCRdb's table, rather than the study itself, that gives the V and J calls and clone size. This sample has around 680,000 distinct CDR3 sequences in its table, and 8.5% to 9.5% of those were observed once. The top ten constitute 0.8% to 1% of the sample.

These data are also associated with another study on yellow fever vaccine responses in identical twins. Drawing on the second study: The T cell response to vaccination in identical twins was reported by the authors to appear partly convergent and partly personalized. Focusing on identical twins, the study followed the T cell clones that responded to the vaccine, and did so with precision.

Sequencing was performed on PBMCs. This clonotype originated in a woman aged 18-29 years in good health. The V and J genes are TRBV6-1 and TRBJ1-1; the D gene cannot be resolved reliably. The bases read TGTGCCAGCAGTCCGTCGGGATTTAAGGGTGAAGCTTTCTCT. The encoded protein is CASSPSGFKGEAFS.